This TCR beta chain was identified during a study of early T cells in non-severe SARS-CoV-2 infection. Study at large: Alpha and beta chains were unpaired, from unsorted whole-blood bulk RNA.

Molecules of cDNA were individually given unique molecular identifiers that were attached to them. TCRdb fed the 5' RACE reads into MiXCR, producing one record per CDR3 protein. Of 65,000 to 95,000 distinct CDR3 sequences in the sample, more than 13% are singletons; the top ten hold about a tenth. This clonotype has more than one count but fewer than ten. The receptor comes from an adult who was a healthcare worker with PCR-confirmed SARS-CoV-2 infection or an uninfected control (not recorded which). Sequenced: whole blood.

CDR3 loop: CASSHLGRDTEAFF. The DNA for the CDR3 is TGTGCCAGCAGCCACCTGGGGCGCGACACTGAAGCTTTCTTT. This chain uses TRBV3-1 with TRBJ1-1; a possible D gene is TRBD1 (5 bases). Trimming removed 3 bases from V and 3 bases from J, with 11 bases in between. Germline V CDR1 and CDR2: LGHDT, YNNKEL (reference sequence). The CDR3 consists of 14 residues. The full variable domain, rest sourced from reference TRBV3-1 and TRBJ1-1, is DTAVSQTPKYLVTQMGNDKSIKCEQNLGHDTMYWYKQDSKKFLKIMFSYNNKELIINETVPNRFSPKSPDKAHLNLHINSLELGDSAVYFCASSHLGRDTEAFFGQGTRLTVV.